This T cell receptor beta chain was captured by sequencing in a study of CD8 T cells in Susac syndrome. High-throughput TCR beta sequencing covered peripheral CD8+ and CD4+ T cells. Germline CDR1 is DFQATT and CDR2 is SNEGSKA (reference sequence). Trimming left V 3 bases short and J 8 bases short, with 13 bases between. CDR3 length equals 13 residues. A quantity of about 0.45 to 1 ug RNA underwent reverse transcription using random hexamers. TCRdb re-derived calls from the immunoSEQ multiplex PCR reads in MiXCR, one entry per CDR3 protein. The sample holds roughly 200,000 distinct CDR3 sequences, approximately 95% seen once.

The clonotype comes from a human donor in good health. The genes are TRBV20-1 and TRBJ1-4; D gene ambiguous. Material: CD4+ T cells from PBMCs. The CDR3, as DNA: TGCAGTGCTAGTCGGGGTATCGGGGAAAAACTGTTTTTT. Encoded protein: CSASRGIGEKLFF.